What follows is one TCR beta chain and its context. The germline CDR1 and CDR2 sequences are GTSNPN and SVGIG (reference sequence). The ends were cut back, 2 bases at V and 5 bases at J, with 18 bases in the middle. CDR3 length: 15 residues. Profiling relied on immunoSEQ multiplex PCR, and the TCRdb table lists in-frame clones only, not all of them. Altogether around 70,000 clones are present, about 89% being singletons, with the ten largest covering approximately 8.8%. The data were taken from a study of control samples from healthy donors and cancer patients. Sequences were obtained from PBMCs. The clonotype comes from a woman between 50 and 59 years old with colorectal cancer. The V gene is TRBV30, the J gene TRBJ2-5; TRBD1 might be the D (6 bases). CDR3 residues: CAWSPGSGVGETQYF. CDR3 bases: TGTGCCTGGAGTCCTGGTTCAGGGGTAGGGGAGACCCAGTACTTC.